A selection of T cell receptor beta chains follows, all from one sample in a study of shared clonotypes between healthy human individuals. The assay was immunoSEQ multiplex PCR, and TCRdb's table has in-frame clones only and misses some. The table lists about 2.4 million clones, under 95% of them singletons. Sequenced input: naive CD4+ T cells from PBMCs. The receptors here all came from a man aged 18-30 years in good health. Some clones in this sample may be carry-over from other donors' samples. Both conserved end residues are part of each CDR3. D genes are given only for firm matches.

d_gene: TRBD1; j_gene: TRBJ1-3; v_gene: TRBV28; len: 16; CDR3nt: TGTGCCAGCAGTCACAGGGGGCTGAGCTCTGGAAACACCATATATTTT; CDR3aa: CASSHRGLSSGNTIYF
d_gene: -; j_gene: TRBJ2-7; v_gene: TRBV28; len: 12; CDR3nt: TGTGCCAGCAGCCGCGGGATTTACGAGCAGTACTTC; CDR3aa: CASSRGIYEQYF
d_gene: -; j_gene: TRBJ2-3; v_gene: TRBV28; len: 15; CDR3nt: TGTGCCAGCAGTCCCACTAAGACAGCCACAGATACGCAGTATTTT; CDR3aa: CASSPTKTATDTQYF
d_gene: -; j_gene: TRBJ2-7; v_gene: TRBV7-8; len: 15; CDR3nt: TGTGCCAGCAGCTCCCCGGAGAGGGGCCGGTACGAGCAGTACTTC; CDR3aa: CASSSPERGRYEQYF
d_gene: -; j_gene: TRBJ2-7; v_gene: TRBV28; len: 13; CDR3nt: TGTGCCAGCACCAACGGCCTCTCCTACGAGCAGTACTTC; CDR3aa: CASTNGLSYEQYF
d_gene: -; j_gene: TRBJ2-2; v_gene: TRBV7-8; len: 14; CDR3nt: TGTGCCAGCAGCTTTCCGGGGGCAGCCGGGGAGCTGTTTTTT; CDR3aa: CASSFPGAAGELFF
d_gene: TRBD2; j_gene: TRBJ2-3; v_gene: TRBV10-2; len: 14; CDR3nt: TGCGCCATTAGTCCTAGCGGGAGAACAGATACGCAGTATTTT; CDR3aa: CAISPSGRTDTQYF
d_gene: -; j_gene: TRBJ2-5; v_gene: TRBV27; len: 15; CDR3nt: TGTGCCAGCAGTTACGGTGCTGGGTTCCAAGAGACCCAGTACTTC; CDR3aa: CASSYGAGFQETQYF
d_gene: -; j_gene: TRBJ2-7; v_gene: TRBV30; len: 11; CDR3nt: TGTGCCTGGACTCGAACCAACGAGCAGTACTTC; CDR3aa: CAWTRTNEQYF
d_gene: -; j_gene: TRBJ2-5; v_gene: TRBV30; len: 14; CDR3nt: TGTGCCTGGAATAGGGGAATAGGGCAAGAGACCCAGTACTTC; CDR3aa: CAWNRGIGQETQYF
d_gene: -; j_gene: TRBJ1-5; v_gene: TRBV7-9; len: 16; CDR3nt: TGTGCCAGCAGCTCCGGTCGGGGTTCGGATAATCAGCCCCAGCATTTT; CDR3aa: CASSSGRGSDNQPQHF
d_gene: -; j_gene: TRBJ2-6; v_gene: TRBV18; len: 15; CDR3nt: TGTGCCAGCTCACCCACCGGATCTGGGGCCAACGTCCTGACTTTC; CDR3aa: CASSPTGSGANVLTF
d_gene: TRBD1; j_gene: TRBJ2-1; v_gene: TRBV25-1; len: 15; CDR3nt: TGTGCCAGCGGACGGAGGGACAGGGTATACAATGAGCAGTTCTTC; CDR3aa: CASGRRDRVYNEQFF
d_gene: -; j_gene: TRBJ1-1; v_gene: TRBV30; len: 11; CDR3nt: TGTGCCTGGACCAGGGCGAATGAAGCTTTCTTT; CDR3aa: CAWTRANEAFF
d_gene: -; j_gene: TRBJ2-2; v_gene: TRBV7-2; len: 13; CDR3nt: TGTGCCAGCAGCTTAGGGTGGGGCGGGGAGCTGTTTTTT; CDR3aa: CASSLGWGGELFF
d_gene: TRBD2; j_gene: TRBJ2-3; v_gene: TRBV5-8; len: 16; CDR3nt: TGTGCCAGCAGCCCTCGACTGACTAGCGGGACAGATACGCAGTATTTT; CDR3aa: CASSPRLTSGTDTQYF
d_gene: -; j_gene: TRBJ1-2; v_gene: TRBV30; len: 13; CDR3nt: TGTGCCTGGAGCGAAGGAGGGAACTATGGCTACACCTTC; CDR3aa: CAWSEGGNYGYTF
d_gene: -; j_gene: TRBJ1-1; v_gene: TRBV6-1; len: 14; CDR3nt: TGTGCCAGCAGTGAAGGGGGACCCAACACTGAAGCTTTCTTT; CDR3aa: CASSEGGPNTEAFF
d_gene: -; j_gene: TRBJ2-5; v_gene: TRBV28; len: 12; CDR3nt: TGTGCCAGCAGTTCTCGCCCAGAGACCCAGTACTTC; CDR3aa: CASSSRPETQYF
d_gene: TRBD2; j_gene: TRBJ2-7; v_gene: TRBV10-3; len: 16; CDR3nt: TGTGCCATCAGTCCGAGTCGGGGCGGGAGGACTTCCGAGCAGTACTTC; CDR3aa: CAISPSRGGRTSEQYF
d_gene: TRBD1; j_gene: TRBJ1-2; v_gene: TRBV28; len: 13; CDR3nt: TGTGCCAGCAGTTTAACAGGGGGTTATGGCTACACCTTC; CDR3aa: CASSLTGGYGYTF
d_gene: -; j_gene: TRBJ1-2; v_gene: TRBV2; len: 14; CDR3nt: TGTGCCACCACACCCAGGGGAACTAACTATGGCTACACCTTC; CDR3aa: CATTPRGTNYGYTF
d_gene: -; j_gene: TRBJ2-1; v_gene: TRBV19; len: 17; CDR3nt: TGTGCCAGTACCTCTAAACGTGCGGGGAGCTCCTACAATGAGCAGTTCTTC; CDR3aa: CASTSKRAGSSYNEQFF
d_gene: -; j_gene: TRBJ2-2; v_gene: TRBV7-8; len: 16; CDR3nt: TGTGCCAGCAGCGTGAGGGGAGGCCTTGACACCGGGGAGCTGTTTTTT; CDR3aa: CASSVRGGLDTGELFF
d_gene: -; j_gene: TRBJ1-3; v_gene: TRBV9; len: 16; CDR3nt: TGTGCCAGCAGCGTAGGCCAGTTTTTCTCTGGAAACACCATATATTTT; CDR3aa: CASSVGQFFSGNTIYF
d_gene: -; j_gene: TRBJ2-3; v_gene: TRBV7-9; len: 14; CDR3nt: TGTGCCAGCAGCTGGACGGTAACGCAGGATACGCAGTATTTT; CDR3aa: CASSWTVTQDTQYF
d_gene: TRBD2; j_gene: TRBJ2-2; v_gene: TRBV5-1; len: 16; CDR3nt: TGCGCCAGCCGAACACCGGGACTAGCGGATACCGGGGAGCTGTTTTTT; CDR3aa: CASRTPGLADTGELFF
d_gene: TRBD1; j_gene: TRBJ2-7; v_gene: TRBV11-3; len: 16; CDR3nt: TGTGCCAGCAGCTCGGCTGGGGGAGACAGGGCCTACGAGCAGTACTTC; CDR3aa: CASSSAGGDRAYEQYF
d_gene: -; j_gene: TRBJ2-7; v_gene: TRBV28; len: 14; CDR3nt: TGTGCCAGCAGCCTCTTAGGGGGTTCCTACGAGCAGTACTTC; CDR3aa: CASSLLGGSYEQYF
d_gene: -; j_gene: TRBJ2-3; v_gene: TRBV7-3; len: 13; CDR3nt: TGTGCCAGCGGGATGGGGGGCCCAGATACGCAGTATTTT; CDR3aa: CASGMGGPDTQYF
d_gene: -; j_gene: TRBJ1-5; v_gene: TRBV25-1; len: 16; CDR3nt: TGTGCCAGCAGTGAATATTCGCAGGGCGGTGCTCAGCCCCAGCATTTT; CDR3aa: CASSEYSQGGAQPQHF
d_gene: -; j_gene: TRBJ2-1; v_gene: TRBV18; len: 17; CDR3nt: TGTGCCAGCTCACCACCATCCGGGGAAGTCTCCTACAATGAGCAGTTCTTC; CDR3aa: CASSPPSGEVSYNEQFF
d_gene: TRBD1; j_gene: TRBJ2-3; v_gene: TRBV7-2; len: 14; CDR3nt: TGTGCCAGCAGCTTAGAGACAGGGACAGATACGCAGTATTTT; CDR3aa: CASSLETGTDTQYF
d_gene: -; j_gene: TRBJ2-3; v_gene: TRBV11-1; len: 13; CDR3nt: TGTGCCAGCAGCTTCTCCGGCACAGATACGCAGTATTTT; CDR3aa: CASSFSGTDTQYF